This T cell receptor beta chain derives from a study of T-cell reconstitution after alpha-beta-depleted transplantation in children. Construction of the TCRbeta library involved unique molecular identifiers. MiXCR, run by TCRdb on the PCR reads, gives a single entry per CDR3 protein. This table holds hundreds of thousands of distinct CDR3 sequences, roughly 17% found once. The V and J ends lost 4 bases and 4 bases respectively, with 7 bases between them. Germline CDR1 and CDR2: MNHEY and SVGAGI. The CDR3 covers 13 residues. The table lists this clonotype with many counts. This specimen was PBMCs from the stem cell graft donor, taken from the stem cell graft. The TCR was taken from a human donor who donated a stem cell graft to a child with acute myeloid leukemia. The chain combines TRBV6-5 with TRBJ1-4, with D unclear. CDR3 nucleotides: TGTGCCAGCAGTTTGAGGCGTAATGAAAAACTGTTTTTT. Encoded protein: CASSLRRNEKLFF.